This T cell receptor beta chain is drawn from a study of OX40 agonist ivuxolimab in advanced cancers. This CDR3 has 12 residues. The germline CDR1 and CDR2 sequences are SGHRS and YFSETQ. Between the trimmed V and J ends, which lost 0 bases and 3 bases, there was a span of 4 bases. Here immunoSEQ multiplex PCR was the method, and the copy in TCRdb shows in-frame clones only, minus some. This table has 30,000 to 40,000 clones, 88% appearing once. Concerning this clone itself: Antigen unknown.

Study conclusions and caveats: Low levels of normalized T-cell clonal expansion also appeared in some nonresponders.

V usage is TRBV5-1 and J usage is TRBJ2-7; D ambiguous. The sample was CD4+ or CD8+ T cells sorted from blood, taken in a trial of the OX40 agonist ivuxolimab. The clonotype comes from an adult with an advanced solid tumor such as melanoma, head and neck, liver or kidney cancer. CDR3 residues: CASSLGHYEQYF. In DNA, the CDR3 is TGCGCCAGCAGCTTGGGCCACTACGAGCAGTACTTC.